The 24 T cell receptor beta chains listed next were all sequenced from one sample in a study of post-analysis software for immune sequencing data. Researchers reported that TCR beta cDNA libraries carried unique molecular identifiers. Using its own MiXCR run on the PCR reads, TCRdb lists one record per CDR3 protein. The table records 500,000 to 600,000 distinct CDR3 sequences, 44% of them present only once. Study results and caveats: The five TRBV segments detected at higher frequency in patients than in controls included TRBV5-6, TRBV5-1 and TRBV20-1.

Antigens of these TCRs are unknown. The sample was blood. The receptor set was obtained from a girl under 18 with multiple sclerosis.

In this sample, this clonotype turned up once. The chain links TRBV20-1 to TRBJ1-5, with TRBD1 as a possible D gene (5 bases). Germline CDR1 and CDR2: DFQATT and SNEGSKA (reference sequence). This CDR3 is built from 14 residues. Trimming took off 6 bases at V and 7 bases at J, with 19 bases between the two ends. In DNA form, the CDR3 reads TGCAGTGCCGGGGCCGGGCAGGCTAAGCAGCCCCAGCATTTT. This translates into CSAGAGQAKQPQHF.

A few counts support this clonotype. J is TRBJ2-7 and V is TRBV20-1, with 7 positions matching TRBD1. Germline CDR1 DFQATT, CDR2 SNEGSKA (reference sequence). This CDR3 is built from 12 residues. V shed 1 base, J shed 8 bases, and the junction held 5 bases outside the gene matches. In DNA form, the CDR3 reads TGCAGTGCTAGAGGCCGGACAGGTCAGCAGTACTTC. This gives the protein CSARGRTGQQYF.

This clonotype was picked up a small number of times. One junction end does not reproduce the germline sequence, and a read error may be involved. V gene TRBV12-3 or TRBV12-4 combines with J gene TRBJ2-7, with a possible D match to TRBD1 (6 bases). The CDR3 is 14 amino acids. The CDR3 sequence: CASSLAGVASEQYF. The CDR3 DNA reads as TGTGCTAGCAGTTTAGCAGGGGTGGCGTCCGAGCAGTACTTC.

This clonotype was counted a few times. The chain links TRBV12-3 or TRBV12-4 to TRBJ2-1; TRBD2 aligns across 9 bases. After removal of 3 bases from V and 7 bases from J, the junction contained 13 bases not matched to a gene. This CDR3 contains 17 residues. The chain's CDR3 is CASSFGSSGAPRNEQFF. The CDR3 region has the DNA TGTGCCAGCAGTTTCGGGTCTAGCGGGGCCCCTAGGAATGAGCAGTTCTTC.

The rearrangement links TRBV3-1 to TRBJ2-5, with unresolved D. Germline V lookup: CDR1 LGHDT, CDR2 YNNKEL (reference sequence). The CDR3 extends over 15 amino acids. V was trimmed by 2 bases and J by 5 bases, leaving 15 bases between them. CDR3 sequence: CASSQTLGPPETQYF. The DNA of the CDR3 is TGTGCCAGCAGCCAAACTCTTGGGCCCCCGGAGACCCAGTACTTC.

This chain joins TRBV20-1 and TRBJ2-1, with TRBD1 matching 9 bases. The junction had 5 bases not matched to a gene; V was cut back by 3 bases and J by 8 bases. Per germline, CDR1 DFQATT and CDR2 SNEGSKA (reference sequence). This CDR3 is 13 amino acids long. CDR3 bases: TGCAGTGCTAGTCGGACAGGGGCCGATGAGCAGTTCTTC. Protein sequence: CSASRTGADEQFF.

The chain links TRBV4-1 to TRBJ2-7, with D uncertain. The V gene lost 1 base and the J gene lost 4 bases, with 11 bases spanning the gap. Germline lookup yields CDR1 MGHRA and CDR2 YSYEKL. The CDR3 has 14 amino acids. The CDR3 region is CASSQVADPYEQYF. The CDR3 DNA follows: TGCGCCAGCAGCCAAGTCGCAGATCCTTACGAGCAGTACTTC.

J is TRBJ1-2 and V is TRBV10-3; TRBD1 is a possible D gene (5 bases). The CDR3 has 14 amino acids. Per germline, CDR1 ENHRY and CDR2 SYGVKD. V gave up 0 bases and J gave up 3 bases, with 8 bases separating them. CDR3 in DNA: TGTGCCATCAGTGAGTCCCCGGGGGACTATGGCTACACCTTC. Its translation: CAISESPGDYGYTF.

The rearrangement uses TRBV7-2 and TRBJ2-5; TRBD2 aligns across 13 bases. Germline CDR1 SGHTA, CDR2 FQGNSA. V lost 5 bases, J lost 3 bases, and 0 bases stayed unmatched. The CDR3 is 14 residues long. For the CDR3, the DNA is TGTGCCAGCAGCGGACTAGCGGGGGAAGAGACCCAGTACTTC. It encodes CASSGLAGEETQYF.

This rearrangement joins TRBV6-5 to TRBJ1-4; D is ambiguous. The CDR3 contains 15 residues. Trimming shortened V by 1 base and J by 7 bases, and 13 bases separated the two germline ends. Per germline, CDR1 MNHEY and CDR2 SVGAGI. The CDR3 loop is CASSYYDEGGEKLFF. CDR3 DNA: TGTGCCAGCAGTTACTATGACGAGGGCGGTGAAAAACTGTTTTTT.

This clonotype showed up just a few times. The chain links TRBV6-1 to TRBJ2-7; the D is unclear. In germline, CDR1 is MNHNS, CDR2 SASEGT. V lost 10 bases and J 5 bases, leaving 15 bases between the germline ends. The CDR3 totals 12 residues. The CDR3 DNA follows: TGTGCCACCGGAACGGAATCCCACGAGCAGTACTTC. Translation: CATGTESHEQYF.

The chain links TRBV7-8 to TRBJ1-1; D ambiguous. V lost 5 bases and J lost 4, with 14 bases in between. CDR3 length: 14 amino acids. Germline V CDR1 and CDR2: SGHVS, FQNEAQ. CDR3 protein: CASSPLQDFTEAFF. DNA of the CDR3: TGTGCCAGCAGCCCCCTGCAGGACTTCACTGAAGCTTTCTTT. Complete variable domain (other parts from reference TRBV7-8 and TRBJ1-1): GAGVSQSPRYKVAKRGQDVALRCDPISGHVSLFWYQQALGQGPEFLTYFQNEAQLDKSGLPSDRFFAERPEGSVSTLKIQRTQQEDSAVYLCASSPLQDFTEAFFGQGTRLTVV.

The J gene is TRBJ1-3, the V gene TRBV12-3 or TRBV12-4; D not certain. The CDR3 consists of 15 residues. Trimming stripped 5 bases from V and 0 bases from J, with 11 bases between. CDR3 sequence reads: CASSRSGSSGNTIYF. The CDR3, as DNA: TGTGCCAGCAGTAGGTCGGGCAGCTCTGGAAACACCATATATTTT.

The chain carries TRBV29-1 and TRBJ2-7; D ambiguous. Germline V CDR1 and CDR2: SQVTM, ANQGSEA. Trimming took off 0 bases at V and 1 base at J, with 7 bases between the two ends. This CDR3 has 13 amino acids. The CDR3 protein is CSVEDVESYEQYF. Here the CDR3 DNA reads TGCAGCGTTGAAGATGTGGAGTCCTACGAGCAGTACTTC.

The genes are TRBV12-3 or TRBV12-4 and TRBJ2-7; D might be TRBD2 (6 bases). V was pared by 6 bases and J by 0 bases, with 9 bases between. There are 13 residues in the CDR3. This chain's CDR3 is CASRRDHSYEQYF. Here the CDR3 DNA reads TGTGCCAGCAGGCGGGACCACTCCTACGAGCAGTACTTC.

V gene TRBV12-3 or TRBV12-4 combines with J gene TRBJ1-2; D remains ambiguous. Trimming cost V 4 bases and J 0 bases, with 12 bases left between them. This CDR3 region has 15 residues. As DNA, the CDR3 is TGTGCCAGCAGTTGGCGGGCTATCTCTAACTATGGCTACACCTTC. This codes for CASSWRAISNYGYTF.

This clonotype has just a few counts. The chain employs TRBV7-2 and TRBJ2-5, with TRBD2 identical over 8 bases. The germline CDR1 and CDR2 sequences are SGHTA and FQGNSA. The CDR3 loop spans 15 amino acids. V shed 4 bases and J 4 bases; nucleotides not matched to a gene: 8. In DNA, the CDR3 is TGTGCCAGCAGCTACCAATTCGCGGGAGGAGAGACCCAGTACTTC. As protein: CASSYQFAGGETQYF.

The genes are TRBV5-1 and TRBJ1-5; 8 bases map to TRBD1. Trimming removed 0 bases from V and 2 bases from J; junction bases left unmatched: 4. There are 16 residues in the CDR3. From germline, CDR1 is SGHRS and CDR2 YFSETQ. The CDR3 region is CASSLAGQAGNQPQHF. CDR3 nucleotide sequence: TGCGCCAGCAGCTTGGCGGGACAGGCCGGCAATCAGCCCCAGCATTTT.

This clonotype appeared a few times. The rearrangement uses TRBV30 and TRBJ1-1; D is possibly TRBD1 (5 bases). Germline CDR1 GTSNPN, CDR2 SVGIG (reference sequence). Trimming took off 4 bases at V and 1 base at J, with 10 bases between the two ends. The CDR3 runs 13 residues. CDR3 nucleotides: TGTGCCTGGAAAGTTGGGGGGAACACTGAAGCTTTCTTT. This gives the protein CAWKVGGNTEAFF. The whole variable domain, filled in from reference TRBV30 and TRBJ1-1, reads SQTIHQWPATLVQPVGSPLSLECTVEGTSNPNLYWYRQAAGRGLQLLFYSVGIGQISSEVPQNLSASRPQDRQFILSSKKLLLSDSGFYLCAWKVGGNTEAFFGQGTRLTVV.

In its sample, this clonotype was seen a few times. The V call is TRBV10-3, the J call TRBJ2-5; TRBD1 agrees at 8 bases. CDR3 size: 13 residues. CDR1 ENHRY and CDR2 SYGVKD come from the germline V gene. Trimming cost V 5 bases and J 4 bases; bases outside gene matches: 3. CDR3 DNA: TGTGCCATCAGTCCCGGACAGGGAGAGACCCAGTACTTC. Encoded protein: CAISPGQGETQYF.

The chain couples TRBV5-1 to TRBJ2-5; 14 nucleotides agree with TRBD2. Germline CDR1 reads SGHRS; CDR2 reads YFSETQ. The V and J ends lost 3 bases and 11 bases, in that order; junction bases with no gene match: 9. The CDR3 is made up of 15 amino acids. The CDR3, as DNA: TGCGCCAGCAGCTCCGGGACTAGCGGGAGCTATAAGCAGTACTTC. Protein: CASSSGTSGSYKQYF.

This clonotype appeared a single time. CDR3 loop: CSATRGAGTEAFF. In nucleotides, the CDR3 is TGCAGTGCTACACGAGGGGCAGGCACTGAAGCTTTCTTT. The chain couples TRBV20-1 to TRBJ1-1; D perhaps matches TRBD1 (5 bases). The length of the CDR3 is 13 residues. From germline, CDR1 is DFQATT and CDR2 SNEGSKA (reference sequence). The V gene lost 4 bases and the J gene lost 4 bases, with 13 bases spanning the gap.

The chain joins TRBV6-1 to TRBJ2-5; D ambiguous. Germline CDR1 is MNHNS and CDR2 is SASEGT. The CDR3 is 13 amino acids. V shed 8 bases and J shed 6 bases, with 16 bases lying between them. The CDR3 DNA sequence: TGTGCCAGCCGGTCGGCAGGCCGGCAGACCCAGTACTTC. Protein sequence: CASRSAGRQTQYF.

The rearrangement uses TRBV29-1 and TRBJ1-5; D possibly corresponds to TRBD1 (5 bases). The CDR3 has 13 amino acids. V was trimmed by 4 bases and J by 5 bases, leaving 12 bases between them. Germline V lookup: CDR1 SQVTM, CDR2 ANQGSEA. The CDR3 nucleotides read TGCAGCGTTGGGTGGCAGGGAGATCAGCCCCAGCATTTT. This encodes CSVGWQGDQPQHF.